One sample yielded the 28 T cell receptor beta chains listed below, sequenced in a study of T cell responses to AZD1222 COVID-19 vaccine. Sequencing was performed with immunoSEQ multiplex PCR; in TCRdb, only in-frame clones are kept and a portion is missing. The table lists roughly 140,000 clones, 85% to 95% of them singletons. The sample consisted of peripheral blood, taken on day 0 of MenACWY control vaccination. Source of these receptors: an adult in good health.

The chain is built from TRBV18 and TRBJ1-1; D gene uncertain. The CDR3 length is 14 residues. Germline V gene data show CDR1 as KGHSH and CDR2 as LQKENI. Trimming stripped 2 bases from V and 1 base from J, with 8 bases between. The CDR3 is CASSPEVGNTEAFF. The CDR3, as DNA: TGTGCCAGCTCACCAGAGGTAGGGAACACTGAAGCTTTCTTT.

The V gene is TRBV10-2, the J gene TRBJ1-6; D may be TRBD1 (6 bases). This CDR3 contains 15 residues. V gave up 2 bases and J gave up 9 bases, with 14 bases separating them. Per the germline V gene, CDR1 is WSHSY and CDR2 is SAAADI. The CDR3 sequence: CASSETGALRSPLHF. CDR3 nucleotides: TGCGCCAGCAGTGAGACGGGGGCCCTTCGTTCACCCCTCCACTTT.

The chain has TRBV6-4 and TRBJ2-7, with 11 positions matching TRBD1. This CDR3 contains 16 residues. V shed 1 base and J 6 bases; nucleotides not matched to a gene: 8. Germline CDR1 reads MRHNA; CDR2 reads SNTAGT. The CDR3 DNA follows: TGTGCCAGCAGTGACTTCGGGACAGGGGGTCTCTCCGAGCAGTACTTC. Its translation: CASSDFGTGGLSEQYF.

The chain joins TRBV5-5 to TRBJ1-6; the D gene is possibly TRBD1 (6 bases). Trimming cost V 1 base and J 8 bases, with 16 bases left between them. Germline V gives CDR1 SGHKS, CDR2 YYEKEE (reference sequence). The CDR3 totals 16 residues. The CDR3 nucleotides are TGTGCCAGCAGCTTGATCCTCTCGGGGGCTGATTCACCCCTCCACTTT. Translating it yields CASSLILSGADSPLHF.

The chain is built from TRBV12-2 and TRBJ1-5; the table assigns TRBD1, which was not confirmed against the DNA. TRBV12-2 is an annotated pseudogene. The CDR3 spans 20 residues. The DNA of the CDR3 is TGTGCAAGTCGCTGGAAGAGACAGGATAGGGACAACTATAGCAATCAGCCCCAGCATTTT. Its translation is CASRWKRQDRDNYSNQPQHF.

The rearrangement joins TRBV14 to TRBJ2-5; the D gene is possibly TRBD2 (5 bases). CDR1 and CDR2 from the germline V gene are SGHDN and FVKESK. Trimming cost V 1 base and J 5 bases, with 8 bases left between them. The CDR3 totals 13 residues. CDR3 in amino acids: CASSQGLAETQYF. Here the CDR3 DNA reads TGTGCCAGCAGCCAAGGGCTAGCTGAGACCCAGTACTTC.

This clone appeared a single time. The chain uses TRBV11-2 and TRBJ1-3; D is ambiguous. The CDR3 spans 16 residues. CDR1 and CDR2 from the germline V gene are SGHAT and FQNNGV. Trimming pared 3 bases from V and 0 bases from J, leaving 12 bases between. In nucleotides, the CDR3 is TGTGCCAGCAGCTTGGTCGCAGTTAACTCTGGAAACACCATATATTTT. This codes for CASSLVAVNSGNTIYF.

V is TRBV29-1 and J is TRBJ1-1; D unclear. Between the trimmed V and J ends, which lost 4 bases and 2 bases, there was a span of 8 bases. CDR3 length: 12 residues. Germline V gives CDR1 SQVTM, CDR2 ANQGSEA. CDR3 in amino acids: CSVGERNTEAFF. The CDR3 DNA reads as TGCAGCGTTGGGGAGAGAAACACTGAAGCTTTCTTT.

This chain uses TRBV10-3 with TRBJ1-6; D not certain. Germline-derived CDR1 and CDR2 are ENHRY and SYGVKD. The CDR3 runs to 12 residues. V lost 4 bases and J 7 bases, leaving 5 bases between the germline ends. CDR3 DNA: TGTGCCATCAGTGGATTGAATTCACCCCTCCACTTT. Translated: CAISGLNSPLHF.

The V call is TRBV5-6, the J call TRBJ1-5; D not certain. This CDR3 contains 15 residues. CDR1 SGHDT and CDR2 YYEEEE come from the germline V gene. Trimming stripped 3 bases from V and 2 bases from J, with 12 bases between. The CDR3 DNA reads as TGTGCCAGCAGCTCGTGGAATTTGGGCAATCAGCCCCAGCATTTT. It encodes CASSSWNLGNQPQHF. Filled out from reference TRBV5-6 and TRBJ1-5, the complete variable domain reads DAGVTQSPTHLIKTRGQQVTLRCSPKSGHDTVSWYQQALGQGPQFIFQYYEEEERQRGNFPDRFSGHQFPNYSSELNVNALLLGDSALYLCASSSWNLGNQPQHFGDGTRLSIL.

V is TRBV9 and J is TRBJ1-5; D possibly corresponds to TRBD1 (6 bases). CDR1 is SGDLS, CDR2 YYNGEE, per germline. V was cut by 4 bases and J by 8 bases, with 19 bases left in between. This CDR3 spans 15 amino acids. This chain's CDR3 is CASSPWGQAMEPQHF. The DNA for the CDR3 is TGTGCCAGCAGCCCCTGGGGGCAGGCCATGGAGCCCCAGCATTTT.

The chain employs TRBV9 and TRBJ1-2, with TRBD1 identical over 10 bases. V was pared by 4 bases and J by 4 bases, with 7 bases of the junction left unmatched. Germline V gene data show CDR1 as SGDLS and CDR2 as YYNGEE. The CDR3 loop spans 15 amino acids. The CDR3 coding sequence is TGTGCCAGCAGCTCCGGGACAGGGGATATCTATGGCTACACCTTC. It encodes CASSSGTGDIYGYTF.

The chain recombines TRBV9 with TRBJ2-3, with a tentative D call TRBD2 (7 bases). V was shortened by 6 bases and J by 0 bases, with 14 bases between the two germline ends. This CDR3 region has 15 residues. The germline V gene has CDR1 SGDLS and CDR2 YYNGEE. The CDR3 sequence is CASTEGGASTDTQYF. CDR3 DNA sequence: TGTGCCAGCACCGAGGGGGGGGCTAGCACAGATACGCAGTATTTT.

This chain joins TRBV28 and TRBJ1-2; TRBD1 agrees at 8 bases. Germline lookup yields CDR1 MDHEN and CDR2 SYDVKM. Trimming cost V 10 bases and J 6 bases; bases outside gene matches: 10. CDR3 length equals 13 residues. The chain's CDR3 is CATRQGLVDGYTF. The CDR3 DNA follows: TGTGCCACCCGACAGGGGTTGGTTGATGGCTACACCTTC.

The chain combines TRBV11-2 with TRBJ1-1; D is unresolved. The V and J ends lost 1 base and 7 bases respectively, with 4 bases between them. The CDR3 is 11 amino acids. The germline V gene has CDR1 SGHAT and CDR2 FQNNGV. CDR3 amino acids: CASSLGVEAFF. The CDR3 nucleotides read TGTGCCAGCAGCTTAGGGGTTGAAGCTTTCTTT.

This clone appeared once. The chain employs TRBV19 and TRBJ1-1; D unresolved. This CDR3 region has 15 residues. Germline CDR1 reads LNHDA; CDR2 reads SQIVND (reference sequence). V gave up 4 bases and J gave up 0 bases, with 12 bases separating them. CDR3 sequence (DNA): TGTGCCAGTAGTACCGGAGTAAACTTGAACACTGAAGCTTTCTTT. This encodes CASSTGVNLNTEAFF.

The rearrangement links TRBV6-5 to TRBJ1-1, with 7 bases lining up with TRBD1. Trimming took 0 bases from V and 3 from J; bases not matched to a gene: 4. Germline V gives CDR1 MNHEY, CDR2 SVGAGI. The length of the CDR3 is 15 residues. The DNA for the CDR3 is TGTGCCAGCAGTTACTCGACAGGGACCTACACTGAAGCTTTCTTT. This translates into CASSYSTGTYTEAFF.

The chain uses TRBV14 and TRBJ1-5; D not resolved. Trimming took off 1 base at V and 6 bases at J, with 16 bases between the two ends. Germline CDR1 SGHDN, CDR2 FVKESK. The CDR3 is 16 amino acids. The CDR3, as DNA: TGTGCCAGCAGCCAAGCGTCCGAACCCCATAGTCAGCCCCAGCATTTT. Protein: CASSQASEPHSQPQHF.

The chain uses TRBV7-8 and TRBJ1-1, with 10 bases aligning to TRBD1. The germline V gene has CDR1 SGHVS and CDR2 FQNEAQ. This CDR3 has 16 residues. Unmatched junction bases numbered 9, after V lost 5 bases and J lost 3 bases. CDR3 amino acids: CASSEDRGVRYTEAFF. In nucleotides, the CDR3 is TGTGCCAGCAGCGAGGACAGGGGGGTTCGTTACACTGAAGCTTTCTTT.

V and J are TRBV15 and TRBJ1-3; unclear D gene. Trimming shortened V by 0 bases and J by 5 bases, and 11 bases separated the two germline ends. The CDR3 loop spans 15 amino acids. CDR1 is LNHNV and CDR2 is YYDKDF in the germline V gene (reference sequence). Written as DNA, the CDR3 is TGTGCCACCAGCAGAGATCGGGTTTCCCGAAACACCATATATTTT. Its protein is CATSRDRVSRNTIYF.

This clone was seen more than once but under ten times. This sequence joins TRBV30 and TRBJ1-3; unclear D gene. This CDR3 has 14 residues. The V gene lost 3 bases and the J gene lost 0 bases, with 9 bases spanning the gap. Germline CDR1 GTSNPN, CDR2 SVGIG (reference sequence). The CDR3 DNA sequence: TGTGCCTGGAGGACCGGGTTCTCTGGAAACACCATATATTTT. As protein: CAWRTGFSGNTIYF.

CDR3 coding DNA: TGTGCCTGGAGGGATCGAGGCCGCTCTGGAAACACCATATATTTT. Encoded protein: CAWRDRGRSGNTIYF. The rearrangement joins TRBV30 to TRBJ1-3; D gene unclear. The CDR3 runs 15 residues. Germline-derived CDR1 and CDR2 are GTSNPN and SVGIG (reference sequence). The germline V and J ends were trimmed by 3 bases and 0 bases, with 12 bases remaining between them.

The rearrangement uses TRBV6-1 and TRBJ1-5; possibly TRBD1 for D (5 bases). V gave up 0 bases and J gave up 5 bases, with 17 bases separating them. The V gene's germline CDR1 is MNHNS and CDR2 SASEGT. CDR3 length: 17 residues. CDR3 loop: CASSEALTGLRDQPQHF. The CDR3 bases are TGTGCCAGCAGTGAAGCGCTTACAGGTCTTCGGGATCAGCCCCAGCATTTT.

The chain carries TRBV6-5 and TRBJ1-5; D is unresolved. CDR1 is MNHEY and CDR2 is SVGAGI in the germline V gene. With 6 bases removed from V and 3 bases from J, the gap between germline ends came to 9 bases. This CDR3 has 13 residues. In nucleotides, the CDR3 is TGTGCCAGCAGGTCCGAGAACAATCAGCCCCAGCATTTT. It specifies CASRSENNQPQHF.

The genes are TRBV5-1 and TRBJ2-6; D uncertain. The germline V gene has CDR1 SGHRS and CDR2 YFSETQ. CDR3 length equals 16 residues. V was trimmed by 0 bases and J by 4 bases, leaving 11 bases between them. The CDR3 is CASSLASGAGANVLTF. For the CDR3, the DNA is TGCGCCAGCAGCTTGGCCTCGGGCGCGGGGGCCAACGTCCTGACTTTC.

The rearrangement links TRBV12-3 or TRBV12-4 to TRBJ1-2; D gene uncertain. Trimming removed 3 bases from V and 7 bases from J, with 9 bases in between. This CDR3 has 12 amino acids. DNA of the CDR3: TGTGCCAGCAGTTTTAGCGGCAGTGGCTACACCTTC. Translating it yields CASSFSGSGYTF.

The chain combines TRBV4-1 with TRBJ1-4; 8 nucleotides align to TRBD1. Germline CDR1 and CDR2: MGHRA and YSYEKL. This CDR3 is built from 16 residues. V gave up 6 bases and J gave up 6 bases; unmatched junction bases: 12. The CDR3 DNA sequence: TGCGCCAGCAGACAAACGACAGGGGTAGGGTATGAAAAACTGTTTTTT. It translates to CASRQTTGVGYEKLFF.

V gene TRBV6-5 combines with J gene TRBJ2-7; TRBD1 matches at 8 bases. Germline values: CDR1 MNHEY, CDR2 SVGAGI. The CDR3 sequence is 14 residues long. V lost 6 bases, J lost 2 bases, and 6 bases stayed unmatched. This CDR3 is CASRGRQGPYEQYF. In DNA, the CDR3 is TGTGCCAGCAGGGGTAGACAGGGGCCCTACGAGCAGTACTTC.